The TCR beta chain described here comes from a study of glioma-infiltrating T cells. Whole-study findings and limits: CDR3 overlap between tissue and blood was very small. Tissue-blood divergence was below expectation in non-neoplastic patients, above in gliomas.

Worth noting for this clonotype: Its antigen remains unknown.

The iRepertoire nested amplicon-rescue multiplex PCR amplified TCR alpha and beta CDR3s from RNA. One entry per CDR3 protein, called by TCRdb with MiXCR from the multiplex PCR reads. The table has fewer than 200,000 distinct CDR3 sequences, about 47% seen once; the top ten hold 5% to 5.5%. Trimming removed 6 bases at V and 10 bases at J, with 15 bases between. In germline, CDR1 is MDHEN, CDR2 SYDVKM. This CDR3 contains 13 residues. The specimen sequenced was glioma tissue, nonneoplastic brain tissue, or PBMCs (not recorded which). The TCR sequence derives from a human donor with low-grade glioma or glioblastoma, undergoing nonglioma brain surgery, or in good health (not recorded which). The chain carries TRBV28 and TRBJ1-4; weak D call: TRBD1 (6 bases). The CDR3: CASSSAQGAKLFF. CDR3 sequence (DNA): TGTGCCAGCAGCTCGGCACAGGGAGCAAAACTGTTTTTT.